This T cell receptor beta chain was sequenced in a study of T cell repertoires in cytomegalovirus infection. On the study more broadly: Shared public TCR beta signatures pointed to both CMV infection and a matching HLA type.

TCRdb fed the reads into MiXCR, producing one record per CDR3 protein. The repertoire consists of some 920,000 distinct CDR3 sequences, with 30% to 40% occurring once and the leading ten covering roughly 12%. This clonotype was detected ten times or more. What it binds is not known. The CDR3 is 19 amino acids. Germline V gene sequence: CDR1 SGDLS, CDR2 YYNGEE. The ends were cut back, 3 bases at V and 6 bases at J, with 30 bases in the middle. The chain employs TRBV9 and TRBJ1-1, with D possibly matching TRBD1 (5 bases). This receptor was obtained from a human donor in good health (CMV status not recorded). Some clones in this sample may be carry-over from other donors' samples. The sequenced sample was cultured CD8+ T cells from PBMCs, obtained from culture after CMV antigen stimulation. CDR3 in amino acids: CASSDPYWEAGSQSAEAFF. DNA for the CDR3: TGTGCCAGCAGCGACCCTTACTGGGAGGCAGGGAGTCAATCCGCTGAAGCTTTCTTT.